The 10 T cell receptor beta chains below come from one sample, sequenced in a study of blood T cell repertoires in COVID-19. Clones were sequenced by immunoSEQ multiplex PCR, and TCRdb holds only the in-frame ones, with some missing. The sample carries 180,000 or so clones, approximately 87% recorded once. The material sequenced was peripheral blood. These receptor sequences come from a man between 18 and 35 years old with active or convalescent COVID-19.

V is TRBV6-7 and J is TRBJ2-7, with TRBD1 matching over 9 bases. TRBV6-7 carries the ORF label, with uncertain function. V lost 0 bases and J lost 1; bases outside the gene matches: 10. This CDR3 contains 18 residues. The CDR3 here is CASSYSRTGAYGSYEQYV. CDR3 coding DNA: TGTGCCAGCAGTTACTCGAGGACAGGGGCCTATGGGTCCTACGAGCAGTACGTC.

The chain couples TRBV3-1 (or the pseudogene TRBV3-2) to TRBJ2-5; 7 bases match TRBD2. CDR1 LGHDT and CDR2 YNNKEL come from the germline V gene (reference sequence). Trimming took 5 bases from V and 4 from J; bases not matched to a gene: 4. The CDR3 has 13 amino acids. CDR3: CASSYGLGETQYF. CDR3 sequence (DNA): TGTGCCAGCAGCTACGGACTAGGAGAGACCCAGTACTTC.

This clone was recorded once. The chain combines TRBV27 with TRBJ2-1; tentative D call: TRBD2 (6 bases). The V gene lost 7 bases and the J gene lost 3 bases, with 10 bases spanning the gap. Germline CDR1 is MNHEY and CDR2 is SMNVEV (reference sequence). The CDR3 sequence is 13 residues long. The CDR3 coding sequence is TGTGCCAGCACGCTGGGGGGCTACAATGAGCAGTTCTTC. It is translated as CASTLGGYNEQFF.

The V gene is TRBV29-1, the J gene TRBJ2-1; no definite D call. The germline CDR1 and CDR2 sequences are SQVTM and ANQGSEA. The CDR3 contains 13 residues. The V gene lost 7 bases and the J gene lost 0 bases, with 10 bases spanning the gap. CDR3 coding DNA: TGCAGCGCTCTTTGGAGCTCCTACAATGAGCAGTTCTTC. This encodes CSALWSSYNEQFF.

This clone was seen a single time. The chain carries TRBV19 and TRBJ1-5; 7 bases line up with TRBD1. This CDR3 has 15 amino acids. From germline, CDR1 is LNHDA and CDR2 SQIVND (reference sequence). The ends lost 6 bases at V and 4 bases at J; junction bases unmatched: 9. The CDR3 region has the DNA TGTGCCAGTAGCCAGCAACAACAGGGGAATCAGCCCCAGCATTTT. As protein: CASSQQQQGNQPQHF.

This clone appeared once. The rearrangement joins TRBV5-4 to TRBJ1-2, with a tentative D call TRBD1 (5 bases). The CDR3 runs to 15 residues. Trimming removed 3 bases from V and 2 bases from J, with 14 bases in between. Looked up from germline, CDR1 is SGHNT and CDR2 is YYREEE (reference sequence). CDR3 protein: CASSSWGVQNYGYTF. DNA of the CDR3: TGTGCCAGCAGCTCCTGGGGGGTACAAAACTATGGCTACACCTTC.

In its sample, this clone was seen a few times. The chain combines TRBV28 with TRBJ1-2; 7 bases line up with TRBD1. With V trimmed by 3 bases and J by 1 base, 2 bases remained unmatched. CDR3 length equals 14 residues. Germline V gives CDR1 MDHEN, CDR2 SYDVKM. In nucleotides, the CDR3 is TGTGCCAGCAGTTTCCCAGGGGGTAACTATGGCTACACCTTC. Translating it yields CASSFPGGNYGYTF.

The rearrangement joins TRBV9 to TRBJ1-6, with unresolved D. CDR3 length equals 17 residues. The V end lost 3 bases, the J end lost 5 bases, and 18 bases lay between the germline ends. Germline CDR1 SGDLS, CDR2 YYNGEE. As DNA, the CDR3 is TGTGCCAGCAGCGCCCGGGCCCGGGAGTCACATAATTCACCCCTCCACTTT. It specifies CASSARARESHNSPLHF.

The rearrangement uses TRBV6-1 and TRBJ1-2; no definite D call. Germline V lookup: CDR1 MNHNS, CDR2 SASEGT. This CDR3 contains 17 residues. Trimming cost V 0 bases and J 3 bases, with 17 bases left between them. The CDR3 sequence is CASSEAQVLRRDYGYTF. The CDR3 region has the DNA TGTGCCAGCAGTGAAGCCCAGGTTTTGCGGAGGGACTATGGCTACACCTTC.

The chain has TRBV7-2 and TRBJ2-7; D is possibly TRBD1 (5 bases). Per germline, CDR1 SGHTA and CDR2 FQGNSA. This CDR3 has 14 amino acids. Trimming took 4 bases from V and 3 from J, leaving 13 bases between them. CDR3 bases: TGTGCCAGCAGCTCCCCAGGGTTCGTCTACGAGCAGTACTTC. This encodes CASSSPGFVYEQYF.